This T cell receptor (beta chain) stems from a study of T cell clones after liver transplantation. Method: immunoSEQ multiplex PCR; TCRdb's copy keeps in-frame clones and lacks some. In the table there are roughly 53,000 clones, roughly three quarters of which are singletons. The CDR3 runs 15 residues. In germline, CDR1 is SGHRS, CDR2 YFSETQ. V dropped 3 bases and J dropped 3; count of bases not matched to a gene: 4. The TCR sequence derives from a human patient who received a liver transplant. Some T cells may be provided by the graft donor. Sequenced here: CD4+ T cells from blood, sampled at the 22-month timepoint. The chain links TRBV5-1 to TRBJ1-4; 8 bases match TRBD1. Here the CDR3 reads CASSSQGAANEKLFF. CDR3 sequence (DNA): TGCGCCAGCAGCTCCCAGGGGGCGGCTAATGAAAAACTGTTTTTT.